Listed below are T cell receptor beta chains from one sample, sequenced in a study of T cell repertoires in cytomegalovirus infection. These receptors' antigens are unknown. TCRdb itself ran the reads through MiXCR, one entry per CDR3 protein. The sample lists around 100,000 distinct CDR3 sequences, under 35% occurring once. Sequenced material: CD8+ T cells from cultured PBMCs, taken from culture after CMV antigen stimulation. All receptors come from a human donor in good health (CMV status not recorded). Some clones in this sample may be carry-over from other donors' samples. Both conserved end residues are part of each CDR3. A D gene is named only where the DNA matches it firmly. Clone size, where shown, is once, few, many, or a class for clones that have expanded.

>TRBJ2-4|13|NA|TRBV6-1|NA
TGTGCCAGCAGTGAAATGCCGAAAAACATTCAGTACTTC
CASSEMPKNIQYF
>TRBJ2-2|13|NA|TRBV6-2/TRBV6-3|TRBD2
TGTGCCAGCAGATTTCCACTAGCGGGGGAGCTGTTTTTT
CASRFPLAGELFF
>TRBJ2-7|17|few|TRBV28|TRBD2
TGTGCCAGCAGTCTTAGCGGGGGAGCCCTAAATTCCTACGAGCAGTACTTC
CASSLSGGALNSYEQYF
>TRBJ2-1|18|many|TRBV4-3|TRBD2
TGCGCCAGCAGCCAAGCGCGGGGGGGCTTCGGGACCTACAATGAGCAGTTCTTC
CASSQARGGFGTYNEQFF
>TRBJ2-2|16|NA|TRBV6-8|TRBD1
TGTGCCAGCAGGCTCCGGGACAGGGCGGAGGCCGGGGAGCTGTTTTTT
CASRLRDRAEAGELFF
>TRBJ1-2|11|NA|TRBV12-3/TRBV12-4|NA
TGTGCCAGCAGTTTGGGCATTGGCTACACCTTC
CASSLGIGYTF
>TRBJ2-7|14|few|TRBV7-6|NA
TGTGCCAGCAGCCCGGCACTAGTGTCCTACGAGCAGTACTTC
CASSPALVSYEQYF
>TRBJ2-2|17|NA|TRBV9|TRBD1
TGTGCCAGCACCCGGAATCGGGACAGCGCGAACACCGGGGAGCTGTTTTTT
CASTRNRDSANTGELFF
>TRBJ2-5|13|NA|TRBV7-9|NA
TGTGCCAGCAGCTTTCCCCTGCAAGAGACCCAGTACTTC
CASSFPLQETQYF
>TRBJ1-5|15|NA|TRBV12-3/TRBV12-4|NA
TGTGCCAGCAGTTTTTCGTCAGGGAGGAATCAGCCCCAGCATTTT
CASSFSSGRNQPQHF
>TRBJ1-2|15|NA|TRBV18|NA
TGTGCCAGCTCACCAGGACCGGAGGCTAACTATGGCTACACCTTC
CASSPGPEANYGYTF
>TRBJ1-1|14|few|TRBV29-1|NA
TGCAGCGTTGATGTAGTTACAGGGAGAACTGAAGCTTTCTTT
CSVDVVTGRTEAFF
>TRBJ2-3|16|NA|TRBV7-9|TRBD2
TGTGCCAGCAGCTCTCTAAGCGGGGGGGCCATAGATACGCAGTATTTT
CASSSLSGGAIDTQYF
>TRBJ2-3|16|NA|TRBV2|TRBD1
TGTGCCAGCAGTGTAGCGGACAGGGCGAGCACAGATACGCAGTATTTT
CASSVADRASTDTQYF
>TRBJ2-1|16|NA|TRBV9|NA
TGTGCCAGCAGCGTAGGGGGGTCGCTCGTCTACAATGAGCAGTTCTTC
CASSVGGSLVYNEQFF
>TRBJ1-1|14|NA|TRBV6-1|NA
TGTGCCAGCTACCTCCCCGTGGAATCAAACGAAGCTTTCTTT
CASYLPVESNEAFF
>TRBJ2-3|15|NA|TRBV6-6|NA
TGTGCCAGCAGTTACGGGGGCCGGAGCACAGATACGCAGTATTTT
CASSYGGRSTDTQYF
>TRBJ2-1|13|many|TRBV7-6|TRBD2
TGTGCCAGCAGCTTAGCTAGCGGGGGGGAGCAGTTCTTC
CASSLASGGEQFF
>TRBJ2-1|16|NA|TRBV20-1|NA
TGCAGTGCTAGAGATAAGGGCCTCTCGTTGAGGGATGAGCAGTTCTTC
CSARDKGLSLRDEQFF
>TRBJ1-1|18|NA|TRBV4-1|TRBD1
TGCGCCAGCAGCTTATCCGGGACAGGGGGGGGAGTGAATACTGAAGCTTTCTTT
CASSLSGTGGGVNTEAFF
>TRBJ2-3|14|NA|TRBV7-3|NA
TGTGCCAGCAGCCAAAGCGGTAGCACAGATACGCAGTATTTT
CASSQSGSTDTQYF
>TRBJ2-5|13|NA|TRBV2|NA
TGTGCCAGCAGTGTGTCGGTCCAAGAGACCCAGTACTTC
CASSVSVQETQYF
>TRBJ1-4|17|few|TRBV7-9|TRBD1
TGTGCCAGCAGCTTCGCGGGACAGGGGCTCGCTAATGAAAAACTGTTTTTT
CASSFAGQGLANEKLFF
>TRBJ2-1|15|many|TRBV7-3|NA
TGTGCCAGCAGCTTGGACGCGAGCTCCTACAATGAGCAGTTCTTC
CASSLDASSYNEQFF
>TRBJ2-3|12|few|TRBV7-6|NA
TGTGCCAGCGTCTTGGACACAGATACGCAGTATTTT
CASVLDTDTQYF
>TRBJ2-7|12|NA|TRBV27|NA
TGTGCCAGCAGTTTAATCGGGAAGGAGCAGTACTTC
CASSLIGKEQYF
>TRBJ2-1|23|NA|TRBV10-3|TRBD1
TGTGCCATCAGTGAGTCGATACAGGGGATGATCTCCGGTAAACTTGCCCCCTACAATGAGCAGTTCTTC
CAISESIQGMISGKLAPYNEQFF
>TRBJ2-3|16|NA|TRBV3-1|NA
TGTGCCAGCAGCCCCGACAGCAGGGGGAGGACAGATACGCAGTATTTT
CASSPDSRGRTDTQYF
>TRBJ2-5|14|few|TRBV7-9|TRBD1
TGTGCCAGCAGCGGGGACAGGGGCAAGGAGACCCAGTACTTC
CASSGDRGKETQYF
>TRBJ2-5|15|few|TRBV7-2|NA
TGTGCCAGCAGCTTAAGGCGCAGCCTCCAAGAGACCCAGTACTTC
CASSLRRSLQETQYF
>TRBJ1-5|18|few|TRBV20-1|NA
TGCAGTGCTAGAGATCCATTTCGAATTTCTGATGGCAATCAGCCCCAGCATTTT
CSARDPFRISDGNQPQHF